The clone carrying this TCR beta chain is a singleton in its sample. Its antigen is unidentified. Unique molecular identifiers were built into the TCR beta cDNA libraries. TCRdb fed the PCR reads into MiXCR, producing one record per CDR3 protein. The sample includes roughly 870,000 distinct CDR3 sequences, approximately 53% of them seen just once. The data are from a study of post-analysis software for immune sequencing data. Study results and caveats: Several TRBV segments occurring more often in patients than controls included TRBV5-6, TRBV5-1 and TRBV20-1.

The CDR3 loop spans 16 amino acids. The germline V gene encodes CDR1 SGHRS and CDR2 YFSETQ. With 2 bases clipped from V and 0 bases from J, the junction kept 4 bases outside the gene matches. The chain employs TRBV5-1 and TRBJ2-7; 11 nucleotides align to TRBD2. The sequencing input was blood. This TCR was sampled from a girl under 18 with multiple sclerosis. The CDR3 sequence is CASSLPSGGSSYEQYF. For the CDR3, the DNA is TGCGCCAGCAGCTTACCTAGCGGGGGGAGCTCCTACGAGCAGTACTTC.